This T cell receptor beta chain was observed in a study of T cell repertoires in cytomegalovirus infection. Study details: Epitope selection comprised recently identified HLA-C-restricted CMV epitopes and well-studied HLA-B-restricted CMV epitopes. Shared public TCR beta signatures pointed to both CMV infection and a matching HLA type. Study-wide findings and caveats: HLA-C-restricted, CMV-specific TCR beta clonotypes were dominant ex vivo.

This clonotype was detected a few times. The antigen is undetermined. TCRdb processed the reads anew with MiXCR; each CDR3 protein has one entry. In the table there are over 250,000 distinct CDR3 sequences, about 20% of which are singletons. CDR1 and CDR2 (germline): MGHRA, YSYEKL. This CDR3 is built from 15 residues. With 4 bases clipped from V and 2 bases from J, the junction kept 5 bases outside the gene matches. The clonotype was recovered from a human donor in good health (CMV status not recorded). Some clones in this sample may be carry-over from other donors' samples. Sequenced material: cultured PBMCs, taken from culture after CMV antigen stimulation. The rearrangement joins TRBV4-1 to TRBJ2-7, with 10 bases that match TRBD1. The chain's CDR3 is CASSRPGQGPYEQYV. CDR3 DNA sequence: TGCGCCAGCAGCCGACCGGGACAGGGGCCCTACGAGCAGTACGTC.